The 21 T cell receptor beta chains listed next were all sequenced from one sample in a study of siplizumab effects on memory and regulatory T cells. The table came from immunoSEQ multiplex PCR; TCRdb's copy has only in-frame clones and leaves some out. The data contain about 72,000 clones, roughly 89% of them seen just once; the ten biggest clones take up approximately 30%. The sample comprised CD8+ T cells sorted from blood. These receptors originate from a human donor in good health.

The V and J genes are TRBV5-4 and TRBJ2-1, with TRBD2 matching over 9 bases. This CDR3 has 16 residues. CDR1 is SGHNT and CDR2 is YYREEE in the germline V gene (reference sequence). J was trimmed by 0 bases and V by 4 bases; bases with no gene match: 5. CDR3 nucleotide sequence: TGTGCCAGCAGCGACTATAGCGGGAGCTCCTACAATGAGCAGTTCTTC. It yields the protein CASSDYSGSSYNEQFF.

This clone was observed a few times. The J gene is TRBJ1-1, the V gene TRBV27; D is unresolved. The V and J ends lost 7 bases and 1 base respectively, with 16 bases between them. The CDR3 consists of 15 residues. Germline V gene sequence: CDR1 MNHEY, CDR2 SMNVEV (reference sequence). The CDR3 coding sequence is TGTGCCAGCAAGGCGTGGTTTATTTCGAACACTGAAGCTTTCTTT. It translates to CASKAWFISNTEAFF.

The rearrangement joins TRBV25-1 to TRBJ2-7, with 7 positions matching TRBD2. V dropped 7 bases and J dropped 2; count of bases not matched to a gene: 8. The germline CDR1 and CDR2 sequences are MGHDK and SYGVNS. This CDR3 is built from 14 residues. CDR3 sequence: CASTGYGGTYEQYF. The CDR3 bases are TGTGCCAGCACCGGCTACGGGGGGACCTACGAGCAGTACTTC.

The V gene is TRBV6-6, the J gene TRBJ1-1; D is ambiguous. The germline V gene has CDR1 MNHNY and CDR2 SVGAGI (reference sequence). V lost 2 bases and J 7 bases, leaving 11 bases between the germline ends. CDR3 length: 13 residues. CDR3 sequence (DNA): TGTGCCAGCAGTTACGTAGAGGCCTATGAAGCTTTCTTT. Residues: CASSYVEAYEAFF.

CDR3 protein: CASSSDTLWSYNSPLHF. For the CDR3, the DNA is TGTGCCAGCAGCTCCGACACTTTGTGGTCCTATAATTCACCCCTCCACTTT. The chain recombines TRBV7-2 with TRBJ1-6; no reliable D call. Germline lookup yields CDR1 SGHTA and CDR2 FQGNSA. This CDR3 is built from 17 residues. V lost 4 bases and J lost 1, with 14 bases in between.

In the case of this clone: The same CDR3 also results from other DNA sequences found in this sample. The chain carries TRBV7-9 and TRBJ2-7; TRBD2 aligns across 11 bases. This CDR3 is 15 amino acids long. The junction had 5 bases not matched to a gene; V was cut back by 5 bases and J by 2 bases. The V gene's germline CDR1 is SEHNR and CDR2 FQNEAQ (reference sequence). The CDR3, as DNA: TGTGCCAGCAGCCTCGGGACTAGCGGAACCTACGAGCAGTACTTC. Translating it yields CASSLGTSGTYEQYF.

This chain uses TRBV5-6 with TRBJ2-3; 8 bases agree with TRBD2. The CDR3 spans 17 residues. With V trimmed by 0 bases and J by 3 bases, 9 bases remained unmatched. The germline CDR1 and CDR2 sequences are SGHDT and YYEEEE. Here the CDR3 DNA reads TGTGCCAGCAGCTTGGCCGCGTCCGGGACTAGGACAGATACGCAGTATTTT. Amino acids: CASSLAASGTRTDTQYF.

The rearrangement uses TRBV27 and TRBJ2-7; D is perhaps TRBD1 (5 bases). In germline, CDR1 is MNHEY, CDR2 SMNVEV (reference sequence). V lost 3 bases, J lost 3 bases, and 18 bases lay in between. The CDR3 has 16 amino acids. DNA of the CDR3: TGTGCCAGCAGTTTGGGGCCCGACAGTTCCGTCTACGAGCAGTACTTC. It encodes CASSLGPDSSVYEQYF.

This clone was found once. This sequence joins TRBV6-6 and TRBJ2-5; a weak D match, TRBD2 (6 bases). Trimming stripped 5 bases from V and 5 bases from J, with 12 bases between. Germline V gives CDR1 MNHNY, CDR2 SVGAGI (reference sequence). The CDR3 runs to 13 residues. The CDR3: CASSALARETQYF. In DNA form, the CDR3 reads TGTGCCAGCAGTGCACTAGCTCGGGAGACCCAGTACTTC.

The V call is TRBV11-2, the J call TRBJ2-2; D unclear. Germline CDR1 reads SGHAT; CDR2 reads FQNNGV. The V and J ends lost 1 base and 5 bases respectively, with 5 bases between them. The CDR3 consists of 13 residues. The CDR3 spells CASSLVMTGELFF. Here the CDR3 DNA reads TGTGCCAGCAGCTTAGTGATGACCGGGGAGCTGTTTTTT.

This clone was detected once. The V call is TRBV7-9, the J call TRBJ2-3; weak D call: TRBD2 (5 bases). Trimming left V 4 bases short and J 6 bases short, with 20 bases between. The CDR3 length is 16 residues. Per the germline V gene, CDR1 is SEHNR and CDR2 is FQNEAQ (reference sequence). The CDR3 is CASSSEDSSWADTQYF. DNA for the CDR3: TGTGCCAGCAGCTCCGAGGACTCCTCCTGGGCGGATACGCAGTATTTT.

The CDR3 sequence is CASSRGEGGYTF. CDR3 DNA: TGTGCCAGCAGCCGGGGGGAAGGTGGCTACACCTTC. The rearrangement uses TRBV7-6 and TRBJ1-2; possibly TRBD1 for D (5 bases). Trimming removed 5 bases from V and 7 bases from J, with 11 bases in between. CDR3 size: 12 residues. The V gene's germline CDR1 is SGHVS and CDR2 FNYEAQ. The full variable domain, with the rest looked up from reference TRBV7-6 and TRBJ1-2, is GAGVSQSPRYKVTKRGQDVALRCDPISGHVSLYWYRQALGQGPEFLTYFNYEAQQDKSGLPNDRFSAERPEGSISTLTIQRTEQRDSAMYRCASSRGEGGYTFGSGTRLTVV.

V and J are TRBV4-1 and TRBJ1-2; D not certain. The V end lost 4 bases, the J end lost 6 bases, and 18 bases lay between the germline ends. This CDR3 is 15 amino acids long. Germline V CDR1 and CDR2: MGHRA, YSYEKL. The CDR3 nucleotides read TGCGCCAGCAGCCCTGTTCGGACCGACTTTAATGGCTACACCTTC. Amino acid sequence: CASSPVRTDFNGYTF.

This clone turned up a few times. The chain joins TRBV13 to TRBJ1-1, with D hard to call. CDR3 length: 12 amino acids. Trimming removed 3 bases from V and 3 bases from J, with 5 bases in between. In germline, CDR1 is PRHDT, CDR2 FYEKMQ (reference sequence). CDR3 residues: CASSFGYTEAFF. DNA for the CDR3: TGTGCCAGCAGCTTTGGGTACACTGAAGCTTTCTTT. The full variable domain, rest sourced from reference TRBV13 and TRBJ1-1, is AAGVIQSPRHLIKEKRETATLKCYPIPRHDTVYWYQQGPGQDPQFLISFYEKMQSDKGSIPDRFSAQQFSDYHSELNMSSLELGDSALYFCASSFGYTEAFFGQGTRLTVV.

This rearrangement joins TRBV4-1 to TRBJ1-2; D is undetermined. Between the trimmed V and J ends, which lost 1 base and 8 bases, there was a span of 14 bases. Germline assignment: CDR1 MGHRA and CDR2 YSYEKL. The CDR3 is made up of 14 amino acids. The CDR3, as DNA: TGCGCCAGCAGCCAAGTCGGTGGACTCCCAGGCTACACCTTC. Its translation is CASSQVGGLPGYTF.

This clone has just one count. The CDR3, as DNA: TGTGCCAGCAGCGCGCAGGGTCGGAGGGAGCTGTTTTTT. Protein: CASSAQGRRELFF. V usage is TRBV2 and J usage is TRBJ2-2; possibly TRBD1 for D (5 bases). This CDR3 is 13 amino acids long. Germline V lookup: CDR1 SNHLY, CDR2 FYNNEI. Trimming took 6 bases from V and 9 from J, leaving 14 bases between them. The variable domain in full, completed from reference TRBV2 and TRBJ2-2, reads EPEVTQTPSHQVTQMGQEVILRCVPISNHLYFYWYRQILGQKVEFLVSFYNNEISEKSEIFDDQFSVERPDGSNFTLKIRSTKLEDSAMYFCASSAQGRRELFFGEGSRLTVL.

The CDR3 DNA sequence: TGCAGCGTTATACTCACAGAGAACACTGAAGCTTTCTTT. Translated: CSVILTENTEAFF. V usage is TRBV29-1 and J usage is TRBJ1-1; no clear D gene. Germline values: CDR1 SQVTM, CDR2 ANQGSEA. Deletions cut 5 bases from V and 1 base from J, with 11 bases between. This CDR3 has 13 amino acids.

The gene calls are TRBV7-9 and TRBJ2-7; a possible D gene is TRBD1 (6 bases). The CDR3 contains 14 residues. Trimming pared 2 bases from V and 2 bases from J, leaving 10 bases between. The germline gives CDR1 SEHNR, CDR2 FQNEAQ (reference sequence). Written as DNA, the CDR3 is TGTGCCAGCAGCTTATCGACAGGAGCCTACGAGCAGTACTTC. Translated: CASSLSTGAYEQYF.

This chain connects TRBV27 to TRBJ2-7, with D perhaps assigned TRBD1 or TRBD2 (5 bases each). Germline assignment: CDR1 MNHEY and CDR2 SMNVEV (reference sequence). V was trimmed by 4 bases and J by 3 bases, leaving 10 bases between them. This CDR3 has 13 residues. CDR3 region: CASSSGTHYEQYF. The CDR3 DNA is TGTGCCAGCAGTTCCGGGACCCACTACGAGCAGTACTTC.

This clone has a single count. The rearrangement uses TRBV6-4 and TRBJ2-2, with D hard to call. Germline CDR1 and CDR2: MRHNA and SNTAGT. V lost 2 bases to trimming and J lost 2 bases, with 0 bases between them. The CDR3 sequence is 12 residues long. The CDR3 region is CASSDNTGELFF. Here the CDR3 DNA reads TGTGCCAGCAGTGACAACACCGGGGAGCTGTTTTTT.

The chain links TRBV5-8 to TRBJ2-7, with 7 bases matching TRBD1. V dropped 0 bases and J dropped 2; count of bases not matched to a gene: 5. The CDR3 runs 15 residues. The V gene's germline CDR1 is SGHTS and CDR2 YDEGEE. The CDR3, as DNA: TGTGCCAGCAGCTTGGGACGACAGGGAACCTACGAGCAGTACTTC. It encodes CASSLGRQGTYEQYF.